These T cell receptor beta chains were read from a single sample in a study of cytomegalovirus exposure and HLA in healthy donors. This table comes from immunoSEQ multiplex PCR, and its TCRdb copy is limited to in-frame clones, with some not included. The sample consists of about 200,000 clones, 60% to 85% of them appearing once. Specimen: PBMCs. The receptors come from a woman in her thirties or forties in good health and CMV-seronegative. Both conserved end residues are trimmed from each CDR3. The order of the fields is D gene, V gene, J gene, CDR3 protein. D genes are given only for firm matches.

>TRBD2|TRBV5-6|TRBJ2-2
ASQGGVSDTGELF
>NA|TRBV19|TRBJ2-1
ASSTTQRSGGNEQF
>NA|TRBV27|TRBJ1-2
ASSLSGEGYGYT
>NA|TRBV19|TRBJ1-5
ASSIGGGSNQPQH
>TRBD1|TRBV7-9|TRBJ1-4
ASSLERQGGGKLF
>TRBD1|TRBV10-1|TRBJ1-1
ASSPDRGHTEAF
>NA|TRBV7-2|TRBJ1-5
ASSPHPWTVSNQPQH
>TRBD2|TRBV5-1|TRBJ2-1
ASSSGLAGVNEQF
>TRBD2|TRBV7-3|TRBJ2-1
ASSSLGREGEQF
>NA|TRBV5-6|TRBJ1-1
ASSKTRGTEAF
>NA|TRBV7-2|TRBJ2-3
ASSKPGPTDTQY
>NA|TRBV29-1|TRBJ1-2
SVEEREAFYGYT
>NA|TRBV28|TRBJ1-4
ASGGATNEKLF
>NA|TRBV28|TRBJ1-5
ASSSPGKPQH
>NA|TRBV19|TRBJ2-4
ASSMTRAKNIQY
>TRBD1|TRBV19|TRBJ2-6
WGRTGQPGANVLT
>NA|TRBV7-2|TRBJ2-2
ASSPRGGELF
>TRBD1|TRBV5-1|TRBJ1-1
ASRARQGVGTEAF
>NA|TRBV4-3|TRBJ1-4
ASSQARGTYEKLF
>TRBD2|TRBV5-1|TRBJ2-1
ASSWSSGSYNEQF
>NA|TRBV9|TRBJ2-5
ASSVEAGAQETQY
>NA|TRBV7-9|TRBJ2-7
SSSSQGYEQY
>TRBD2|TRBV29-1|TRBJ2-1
SVEARAGGPYEQF
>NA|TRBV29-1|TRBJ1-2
SVLSPGLNYGYT
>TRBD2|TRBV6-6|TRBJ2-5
ASSPQGGETQY
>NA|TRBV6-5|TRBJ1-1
ASGSRVGNTEAF
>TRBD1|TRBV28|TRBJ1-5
ASSQGQANQPQH
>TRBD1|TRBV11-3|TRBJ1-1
ASSYPLTGATEAF
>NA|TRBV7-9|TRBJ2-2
ASSPRTANTGELF
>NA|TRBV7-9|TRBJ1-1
ASSLTTANTEAF
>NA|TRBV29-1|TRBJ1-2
SVVAGNYGYT
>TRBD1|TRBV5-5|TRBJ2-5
ASSLGGQGAGETQY
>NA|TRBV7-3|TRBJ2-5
ASSPGTQETQY
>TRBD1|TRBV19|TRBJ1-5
ASSEDQGAGQPQH
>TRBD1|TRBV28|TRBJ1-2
ASRTGGEGHT
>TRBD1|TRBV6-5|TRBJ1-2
ASRDRAPNYGYT